Following are 8 T cell receptor beta chains from one sample sequenced in a study of OX40 agonist ivuxolimab in advanced cancers. TCRdb's copy holds only in-frame clones and misses some; the assay was immunoSEQ multiplex PCR. The data show roughly 79,000 clones, 70% to 90% seen once. Sequences were derived from CD4+ or CD8+ T cells sorted from blood, sampled in a trial of the OX40 agonist ivuxolimab. These TCRs come from an adult with an advanced solid tumor such as melanoma, head and neck, liver or kidney cancer.

The chain is built from TRBV27 and TRBJ2-1, with 10 bases aligning to TRBD2. The V and J ends lost 5 bases and 1 base, in that order; junction bases with no gene match: 8. Germline loops: CDR1 MNHEY, CDR2 SMNVEV (reference sequence). This CDR3 comprises 17 residues. The CDR3 spells CASSPGLAARSYNEQFF. Written as DNA, the CDR3 is TGTGCCAGCAGTCCCGGACTAGCGGCCCGATCCTACAATGAGCAGTTCTTC.

The rearrangement links TRBV7-9 to TRBJ2-7, with D tentatively TRBD2 (5 bases). The CDR3 has 15 residues. CDR1 and CDR2 from the germline V gene are SEHNR and FQNEAQ (reference sequence). V lost 5 bases, J lost 3 bases, and 17 bases lay in between. For the CDR3, the DNA is TGTGCCAGCAGCCAAGAGAGGGATCCACTCTACGAGCAGTACTTC. This codes for CASSQERDPLYEQYF.

The chain links TRBV9 to TRBJ1-4, with D unclear. There are 15 residues in the CDR3. Germline values: CDR1 SGDLS, CDR2 YYNGEE. V lost 0 bases and J 8 bases, leaving 14 bases between the germline ends. The CDR3 protein is CASSVGRGGEEKLFF. The CDR3, as DNA: TGTGCCAGCAGCGTAGGGAGAGGAGGTGAGGAAAAACTGTTTTTT.

The rearrangement joins TRBV28 to TRBJ2-1; 10 positions agree with TRBD2. Trimming at V came to 5 bases and at J to 9 bases, leaving 13 bases not matched to a gene. The CDR3 consists of 16 residues. CDR1 MDHEN and CDR2 SYDVKM come from the germline V gene. CDR3 loop: CASSQQLAGWAREQFF. Written as DNA, the CDR3 is TGTGCCAGCAGTCAACAACTAGCGGGATGGGCGCGTGAGCAGTTCTTC.

The rearrangement links TRBV20-1 to TRBJ2-7, with unresolved D. The CDR3 has 10 residues. Deletions cut 6 bases from V and 5 bases from J, with 8 bases between. Germline CDR1 is DFQATT and CDR2 is SNEGSKA (reference sequence). The chain's CDR3 is CSAGRNEQYF. CDR3 nucleotide sequence: TGCAGTGCAGGAAGGAACGAGCAGTACTTC.

This clone was seen a handful of times. The CDR3 nucleotides read TGCAGTGCTAGGGACCTGGAGACCCAGTACTTC. Translation: CSARDLETQYF. The J gene is TRBJ2-5, the V gene TRBV20-1; D gene ambiguous. The germline V and J ends were trimmed by 3 bases and 5 bases, with 7 bases remaining between them. The CDR3 covers 11 residues. The germline V gene has CDR1 DFQATT and CDR2 SNEGSKA (reference sequence).

This clone is medium-sized. The chain carries TRBV5-4 and TRBJ2-7, with TRBD2 matching 9 bases. The V gene end was trimmed by 4 bases and the J gene end by 0 bases; junction bases not matched to a gene: 8. Germline lookup yields CDR1 SGHNT and CDR2 YYREEE (reference sequence). The CDR3 loop spans 16 amino acids. CDR3 nucleotides: TGTGCCAGCAGCGTAATTAGCGGGAGAGGCTCCTACGAGCAGTACTTC. Translated, it gives CASSVISGRGSYEQYF.

This clone was recorded once. This chain connects TRBV6-5 to TRBJ1-2, with TRBD1 as a possible D gene (6 bases). In germline, CDR1 is MNHEY, CDR2 SVGAGI. Trimming took 3 bases from V and 2 from J, leaving 10 bases between them. CDR3 length equals 14 residues. CDR3 DNA: TGTGCCAGCAGTTATGGGACATCCAACTATGGCTACACCTTC. Translated, it gives CASSYGTSNYGYTF.